This is a list of T cell receptor beta chains from one sample in a study of CD8 T cells in Susac syndrome. TCRdb passed the immunoSEQ multiplex PCR reads through MiXCR, listing each CDR3 protein once. In the table there are 110,000 to 150,000 distinct CDR3 sequences, around 94% of which are singletons. The specimen was CD8+ T cells from PBMCs. The receptors stem from a human donor in good health. CDR3s include the opening cysteine and the closing phenylalanine or tryptophan. Each record gives: J gene, clone size, V gene, D gene, CDR3 DNA, CDR3 protein. The D gene is left open where the match is weak. Where a row states a size, it is once, few, many or the class of an expanded clone; other rows omit it.

J gene: TRBJ1-2
clone size: NA
V gene: TRBV14
D gene: NA
CDR3 DNA: TGTGCCAGCACCCCCCGCGACACCCACCCCTACACCTTC
CDR3 protein: CASTPRDTHPYTF

J gene: TRBJ2-7
clone size: NA
V gene: TRBV25-1
D gene: TRBD1
CDR3 DNA: TGTGCCAGCAGATTGACAGGGAGTAGATACGAGCAGTACTTC
CDR3 protein: CASRLTGSRYEQYF

J gene: TRBJ2-1
clone size: NA
V gene: TRBV29-1
D gene: NA
CDR3 DNA: TGCAGCGTTCAATACAATGAGCAGTTCTTC
CDR3 protein: CSVQYNEQFF

J gene: TRBJ2-5
clone size: NA
V gene: TRBV29-1
D gene: TRBD2
CDR3 DNA: TGCAGCGTGGACGGGACGACTTTTTGGCGGGAGGTAGAGACCCAGTACTTC
CDR3 protein: CSVDGTTFWREVETQYF

J gene: TRBJ2-7
clone size: NA
V gene: TRBV30
D gene: NA
CDR3 DNA: TGTGCCGGGGCCTCACAGATCTCCTACGAGCAGTACTTC
CDR3 protein: CAGASQISYEQYF

J gene: TRBJ2-1
clone size: NA
V gene: TRBV19
D gene: NA
CDR3 DNA: TGTGCCAGCCGCACGGGCCTCAATGAGCAGTTCTTC
CDR3 protein: CASRTGLNEQFF

J gene: TRBJ2-7
clone size: once
V gene: TRBV27
D gene: NA
CDR3 DNA: TGTGCCAGCAGTTTATCGTCCAATGGGGGCTACGAGCAGTACTTC
CDR3 protein: CASSLSSNGGYEQYF

J gene: TRBJ2-5
clone size: NA
V gene: TRBV24-1
D gene: NA
CDR3 DNA: TGTGCCACCAGTGATAAAGGAGGGTTCAGGGGACAAGAGACCCAGTACTTC
CDR3 protein: CATSDKGGFRGQETQYF

J gene: TRBJ2-3
clone size: NA
V gene: TRBV3-1
D gene: NA
CDR3 DNA: TGTGCCAGCAATGAGGCGGGGCGCACAGATACGCAGTATTTT
CDR3 protein: CASNEAGRTDTQYF

J gene: TRBJ2-1
clone size: NA
V gene: TRBV29-1
D gene: TRBD2
CDR3 DNA: TGCAGCGCCCCGGGGGGACTAGCGGGAGGAGGGGTGAATGAGCAGTTCTTC
CDR3 protein: CSAPGGLAGGGVNEQFF

J gene: TRBJ2-1
clone size: NA
V gene: TRBV27
D gene: NA
CDR3 DNA: TGTGCCAGCAGCTACAGCGCTATCAATGAGCAGTTCTTC
CDR3 protein: CASSYSAINEQFF

J gene: TRBJ2-7
clone size: NA
V gene: TRBV9
D gene: TRBD2
CDR3 DNA: TGTGCCAGCAGCGTAGCCGGGACTAGCGGCTACGAGCAGTACTTC
CDR3 protein: CASSVAGTSGYEQYF

J gene: TRBJ1-5
clone size: NA
V gene: TRBV29-1
D gene: TRBD1
CDR3 DNA: TGCAGCGTGGGACAGGGGGCCTTCCAGCCCCAGCATTTT
CDR3 protein: CSVGQGAFQPQHF

J gene: TRBJ2-7
clone size: NA
V gene: TRBV6-5
D gene: TRBD1
CDR3 DNA: TGTGCCAGCACCCCGGGACAGGGGTTCTACGAGCAGTACTTC
CDR3 protein: CASTPGQGFYEQYF

J gene: TRBJ2-1
clone size: NA
V gene: TRBV19
D gene: TRBD2
CDR3 DNA: TGTGCCAGTAGCCCGGGACTAGCGACCGAGCAGTTCTTC
CDR3 protein: CASSPGLATEQFF

J gene: TRBJ1-2
clone size: NA
V gene: TRBV9
D gene: NA
CDR3 DNA: TGTGCCAGCACAGAGGGCCCCGGCTATGGCTACACCTTC
CDR3 protein: CASTEGPGYGYTF

J gene: TRBJ2-1
clone size: NA
V gene: TRBV6-2/TRBV6-3
D gene: NA
CDR3 DNA: TGTGCCAGCGTTTACGGGAATGAGCAGTTCTTC
CDR3 protein: CASVYGNEQFF

J gene: TRBJ2-1
clone size: NA
V gene: TRBV7-2
D gene: NA
CDR3 DNA: TGTGCCAGCAGATTGCCTCCCTACAATGAGCAGTTCTTC
CDR3 protein: CASRLPPYNEQFF

J gene: TRBJ2-1
clone size: few
V gene: TRBV27
D gene: NA
CDR3 DNA: TGTGCCAGCAGTTTAGGCGTCAGCTCCTACAATGAGCAGTTCTTC
CDR3 protein: CASSLGVSSYNEQFF

J gene: TRBJ2-7
clone size: NA
V gene: TRBV6-2/TRBV6-3
D gene: NA
CDR3 DNA: TGTGCCAGCAGTTTCGTCCCTACGAACGAGCAGTACTTC
CDR3 protein: CASSFVPTNEQYF

J gene: TRBJ2-5
clone size: NA
V gene: TRBV12-3/TRBV12-4
D gene: NA
CDR3 DNA: TGTGCCAGCAGTCCCCCCGAAGAGACCCAGTACTTC
CDR3 protein: CASSPPEETQYF

J gene: TRBJ2-1
clone size: NA
V gene: TRBV7-6
D gene: NA
CDR3 DNA: TGTGCCAGCGTTGGGGAAGACAATGAGCAGTTCTTC
CDR3 protein: CASVGEDNEQFF

J gene: TRBJ2-1
clone size: NA
V gene: TRBV7-9
D gene: TRBD2
CDR3 DNA: TGTGCCAGCGTGAGCGGGAGGAATGAGCAGTTCTTC
CDR3 protein: CASVSGRNEQFF